This TCR beta chain is from a study of blood T cell repertoires in COVID-19. Looking at the study overall: Researchers got acute and convalescent COVID-19 samples from the United States, Italy and Spain. Nucleic acid was either cDNA or gDNA, and it came from T cells, B-cell-depleted T cells, or PBMCs.

Trimming pared 2 bases from V and 0 bases from J, leaving 6 bases between. Germline CDR1 SGHRS, CDR2 YFSETQ. This CDR3 comprises 15 residues. Authors' data handling: Quantification of nucleated cells was approximated via reference gene primer amplification. Generated by immunoSEQ multiplex PCR, the TCRdb table keeps only in-frame clones and is missing some. D and trimming were read from the DNA, whereas the V and J calls and clone size are those reported in that table. This sample has under 200,000 clones; around 86% occur once, and the top ten carry around 5%. Sample: PBMCs or T cells enriched from blood (not recorded which). V usage is TRBV5-1 and J usage is TRBJ1-6; D gene uncertain. The receptor comes from a man between 40 and 49 years old with acute COVID-19. CDR3 DNA: TGCGCCAGCAGCTTCGAGTACTCCTATAATTCACCCCTCCACTTT. The encoded protein is CASSFEYSYNSPLHF.